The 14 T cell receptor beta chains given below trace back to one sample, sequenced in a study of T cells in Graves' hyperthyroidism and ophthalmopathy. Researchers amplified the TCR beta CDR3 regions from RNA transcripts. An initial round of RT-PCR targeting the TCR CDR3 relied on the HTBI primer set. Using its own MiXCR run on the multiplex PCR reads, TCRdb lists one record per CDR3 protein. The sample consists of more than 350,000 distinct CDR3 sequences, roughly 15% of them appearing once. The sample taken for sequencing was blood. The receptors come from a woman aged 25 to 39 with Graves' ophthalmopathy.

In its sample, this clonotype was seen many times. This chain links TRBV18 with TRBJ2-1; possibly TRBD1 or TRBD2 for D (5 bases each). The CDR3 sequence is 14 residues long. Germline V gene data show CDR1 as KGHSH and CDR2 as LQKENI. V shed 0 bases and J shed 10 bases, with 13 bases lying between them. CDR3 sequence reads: CASSPPTGLGEQFF. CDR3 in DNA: TGTGCCAGCTCACCACCGACGGGGCTGGGGGAGCAGTTCTTC.

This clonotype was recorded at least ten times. This CDR3 is CASSLSWTSPTEAFF. The DNA for the CDR3 is TGTGCCAGCAGTTTATCCTGGACCAGCCCCACTGAAGCTTTCTTT. The chain uses TRBV27 and TRBJ1-1; D is uncertain. This CDR3 has 15 amino acids. Trimming took off 0 bases at V and 4 bases at J, with 12 bases between the two ends. The V gene's germline CDR1 is MNHEY and CDR2 SMNVEV (reference sequence).

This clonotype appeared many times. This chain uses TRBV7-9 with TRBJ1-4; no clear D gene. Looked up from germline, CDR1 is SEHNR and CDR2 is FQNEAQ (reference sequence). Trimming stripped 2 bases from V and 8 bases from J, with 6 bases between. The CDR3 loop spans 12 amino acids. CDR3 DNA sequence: TGTGCCAGCAGCTTATATTTGGAAAAACTGTTTTTT. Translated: CASSLYLEKLFF.

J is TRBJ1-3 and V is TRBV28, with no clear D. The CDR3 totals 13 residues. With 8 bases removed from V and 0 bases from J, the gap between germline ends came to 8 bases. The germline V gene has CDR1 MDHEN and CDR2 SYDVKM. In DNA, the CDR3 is TGTGCCAGCTTCCAGGACTCTGGAAACACCATATATTTT. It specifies CASFQDSGNTIYF.

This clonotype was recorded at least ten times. CDR3 residues: CASSSDRVTYGYTF. The DNA of the CDR3 is TGTGCCAGCAGTTCTGACAGGGTGACATATGGCTACACCTTC. J is TRBJ1-2 and V is TRBV27; 7 bases map to TRBD1. The CDR3 consists of 14 residues. V dropped 4 bases and J dropped 5; count of bases not matched to a gene: 7. Germline V gene lookup returns CDR1 MNHEY and CDR2 SMNVEV (reference sequence).

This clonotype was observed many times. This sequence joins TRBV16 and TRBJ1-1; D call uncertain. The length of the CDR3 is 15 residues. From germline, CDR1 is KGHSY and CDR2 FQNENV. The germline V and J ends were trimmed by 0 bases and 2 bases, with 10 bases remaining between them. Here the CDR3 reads CASSQSRQVNTEAFF. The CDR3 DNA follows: TGTGCCAGCAGCCAATCTCGGCAGGTCAACACTGAAGCTTTCTTT. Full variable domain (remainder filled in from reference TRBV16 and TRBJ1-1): GEEVAQTPKHLVRGEGQKAKLYCAPIKGHSYVFWYQQVLKNEFKFLISFQNENVFDETGMPKERFSAKCLPNSPCSLEIQATKLEDSAVYFCASSQSRQVNTEAFFGQGTRLTVV.

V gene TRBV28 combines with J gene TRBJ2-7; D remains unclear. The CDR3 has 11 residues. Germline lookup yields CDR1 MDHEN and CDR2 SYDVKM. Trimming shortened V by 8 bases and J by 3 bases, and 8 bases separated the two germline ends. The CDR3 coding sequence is TGTGCCAGCCCCGGGTTCTACGAGCAGTACTTC. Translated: CASPGFYEQYF.

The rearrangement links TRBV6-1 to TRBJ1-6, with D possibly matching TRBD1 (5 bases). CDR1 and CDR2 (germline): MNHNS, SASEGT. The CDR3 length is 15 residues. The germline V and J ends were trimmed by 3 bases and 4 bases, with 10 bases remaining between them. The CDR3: CASSEEGRYNSPLHF. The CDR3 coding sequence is TGTGCCAGCAGTGAGGAGGGACGGTATAATTCACCCCTCCACTTT.

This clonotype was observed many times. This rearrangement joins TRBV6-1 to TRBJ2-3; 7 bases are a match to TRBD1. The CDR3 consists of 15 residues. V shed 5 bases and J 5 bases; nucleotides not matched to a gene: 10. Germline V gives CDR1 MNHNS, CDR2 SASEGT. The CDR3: CASSSTDRVRDTQYF. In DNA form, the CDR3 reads TGTGCCAGCAGTTCCACAGACAGGGTCAGAGATACGCAGTATTTT.

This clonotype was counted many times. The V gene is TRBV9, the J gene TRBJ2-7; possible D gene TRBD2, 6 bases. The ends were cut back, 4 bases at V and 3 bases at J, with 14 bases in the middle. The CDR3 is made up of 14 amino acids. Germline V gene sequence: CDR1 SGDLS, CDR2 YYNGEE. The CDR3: CASSPGLGGYEQYF. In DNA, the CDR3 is TGTGCCAGCAGCCCGGGACTTGGGGGCTACGAGCAGTACTTC. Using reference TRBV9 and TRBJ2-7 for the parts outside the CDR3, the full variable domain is DSGVTQTPKHLITATGQRVTLRCSPRSGDLSVYWYQQSLDQGLQFLIQYYNGEERAKGNILERFSAQQFPDLHSELNLSSLELGDSALYFCASSPGLGGYEQYFGPGTRLTVT.

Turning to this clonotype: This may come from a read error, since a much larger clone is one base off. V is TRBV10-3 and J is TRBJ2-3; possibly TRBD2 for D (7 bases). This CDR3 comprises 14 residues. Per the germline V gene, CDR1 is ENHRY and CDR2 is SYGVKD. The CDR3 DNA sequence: TGTGCCATCAGTGACGAGGGGGGGCCAGATACGCGGTATTTT. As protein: CAISDEGGPDTRYF.

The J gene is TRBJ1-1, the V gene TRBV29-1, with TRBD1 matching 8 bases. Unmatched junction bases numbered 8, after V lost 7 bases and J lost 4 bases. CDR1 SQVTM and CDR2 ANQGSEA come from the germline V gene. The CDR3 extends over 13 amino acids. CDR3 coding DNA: TGCAGCGGTCGGGGGACAGGTCCCACTGAAGCTTTCTTT. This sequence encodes CSGRGTGPTEAFF. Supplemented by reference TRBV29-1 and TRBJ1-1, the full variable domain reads SAVISQKPSRDICQRGTSLTIQCQVDSQVTMMFWYRQQPGQSLTLIATANQGSEATYESGFVIDKFPISRPNLTFSTLTVSNMSPEDSSIYLCSGRGTGPTEAFFGQGTRLTVV.

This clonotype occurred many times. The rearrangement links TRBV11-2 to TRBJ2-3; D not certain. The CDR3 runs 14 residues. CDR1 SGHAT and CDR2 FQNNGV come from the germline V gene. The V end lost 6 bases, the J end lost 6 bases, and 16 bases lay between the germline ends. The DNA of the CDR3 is TGTGCCAGCAGTATCGTCCCGGCATTTGATACGCAGTATTTT. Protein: CASSIVPAFDTQYF.

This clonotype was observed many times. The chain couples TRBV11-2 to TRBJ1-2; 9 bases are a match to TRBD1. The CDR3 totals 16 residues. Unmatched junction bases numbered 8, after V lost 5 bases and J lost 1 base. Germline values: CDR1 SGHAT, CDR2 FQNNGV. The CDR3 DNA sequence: TGTGCCAGCAGCCAAAAACGACAGGGGGTTAACTATGGCTACACCTTC. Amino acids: CASSQKRQGVNYGYTF.